The next 21 T cell receptor beta chains were all read from a single sample in a study of cytomegalovirus exposure and HLA in healthy donors. The PCR contained 60 Vbeta and 13 Jbeta primers. Sequencing was performed with immunoSEQ multiplex PCR; in TCRdb, only in-frame clones are kept and a portion is missing. The table records 150,000 to 200,000 clones, approximately 80% of them present only once. Sequenced material: PBMCs. Receptors were obtained from a man younger than 40 in good health and CMV-seronegative.

The rearrangement joins TRBV19 to TRBJ2-5; D perhaps matches TRBD1 (6 bases). The J call may be mistaken, given a closer DNA end match to TRBJ2-7. Germline CDR1 reads LNHDA; CDR2 reads SQIVND (reference sequence). The CDR3 consists of 16 residues. In DNA, the CDR3 is TGTGCCAGTAGTATTGGTGTGTCAGGGGCGGTCTACGAGCAGTACTTC. Protein sequence: CASSIGVSGAVYEQYF.

V is TRBV7-2 and J is TRBJ2-3, with D possibly TRBD2 on 6 matching bases. The CDR3 is 15 amino acids. Trimming took off 5 bases at V and 0 bases at J, with 12 bases between the two ends. CDR1 is SGHTA, CDR2 FQGNSA, per germline. The CDR3 region is CASSQRSGSTDTQYF. CDR3 nucleotides: TGTGCCAGCAGCCAACGAAGCGGGAGCACAGATACGCAGTATTTT.

The CDR3 reads CASSYGGQGPYGYTF. CDR3 in DNA: TGTGCCAGCAGTTACGGAGGACAGGGTCCCTATGGCTACACCTTC. The J gene is TRBJ1-2, the V gene TRBV6-6; 8 nucleotides agree with TRBD1. CDR3 size: 15 residues. The germline CDR1 and CDR2 sequences are MNHNY and SVGAGI (reference sequence). J lost 4 bases, V lost 2 bases, and 6 bases had no gene match.

The chain couples TRBV6-5 to TRBJ1-1; D is uncertain. The ends were cut back, 0 bases at V and 4 bases at J, with 9 bases in the middle. CDR3 length: 14 residues. Germline V gene sequence: CDR1 MNHEY, CDR2 SVGAGI. CDR3 in amino acids: CASSYSGFGTEAFF. The DNA for the CDR3 is TGTGCCAGCAGTTACTCCGGGTTTGGCACTGAAGCTTTCTTT.

This sequence joins TRBV9 and TRBJ2-7, with D perhaps TRBD1 (5 bases). Germline loops: CDR1 SGDLS, CDR2 YYNGEE. The CDR3 consists of 14 residues. The ends were cut back, 4 bases at V and 5 bases at J, with 16 bases in the middle. The CDR3 region is CASSPSFGAHEQYF. The DNA of the CDR3 is TGTGCCAGCAGCCCGTCATTTGGGGCTCACGAGCAGTACTTC. The full variable domain, its missing parts supplied by reference TRBV9 and TRBJ2-7, is DSGVTQTPKHLITATGQRVTLRCSPRSGDLSVYWYQQSLDQGLQFLIQYYNGEERAKGNILERFSAQQFPDLHSELNLSSLELGDSALYFCASSPSFGAHEQYFGPGTRLTVT.

The chain employs TRBV1 and TRBJ2-5; the D call of TRBD1 is as the table states it, not checked on the DNA. The end of the DNA is better explained by TRBJ2-7, so the J call may be wrong. TRBV1 is reported as a pseudogene. The CDR3 sequence is 15 residues long. The CDR3 is CTSSQKGTGSHEQYF. The DNA for the CDR3 is TGCACCAGCAGCCAAAAAGGGACAGGGTCTCACGAGCAGTACTTC.

V gene TRBV30 combines with J gene TRBJ2-3; D not resolved. The V and J ends lost 3 bases and 4 bases respectively, with 5 bases between them. Per the germline V gene, CDR1 is GTSNPN and CDR2 is SVGIG (reference sequence). The CDR3 extends over 11 amino acids. The DNA for the CDR3 is TGTGCCTGGAGCCTCCCAGATACGCAGTATTTT. Its protein is CAWSLPDTQYF. Combining the CDR3 with reference TRBV30 and TRBJ2-3 gives the whole variable domain SQTIHQWPATLVQPVGSPLSLECTVEGTSNPNLYWYRQAAGRGLQLLFYSVGIGQISSEVPQNLSASRPQDRQFILSSKKLLLSDSGFYLCAWSLPDTQYFGPGTRLTVL.

The chain carries TRBV28 and TRBJ2-1; D is uncertain. Germline values: CDR1 MDHEN, CDR2 SYDVKM. This CDR3 is 13 amino acids long. V was cut by 0 bases and J by 6 bases, with 6 bases left in between. Here the CDR3 reads CASSLWALNEQFF. The CDR3 region has the DNA TGTGCCAGCAGTTTATGGGCCCTCAATGAGCAGTTCTTC.

J is TRBJ2-1 and V is TRBV9; D is uncertain. Germline-derived CDR1 and CDR2 are SGDLS and YYNGEE. V lost 0 bases to trimming and J lost 0 bases, with 10 bases between them. The CDR3 is 16 amino acids. For the CDR3, the DNA is TGTGCCAGCAGCGTAGCTTCGTGGAGCTCCTACAATGAGCAGTTCTTC. Translation: CASSVASWSSYNEQFF. Based on the CDR3 plus reference TRBV9 and TRBJ2-1, the full variable domain is DSGVTQTPKHLITATGQRVTLRCSPRSGDLSVYWYQQSLDQGLQFLIQYYNGEERAKGNILERFSAQQFPDLHSELNLSSLELGDSALYFCASSVASWSSYNEQFFGPGTRLTVL.

This chain joins TRBV28 and TRBJ2-2, with 16 positions matching TRBD2. V shed 4 bases, J shed 7 bases, and the junction held 6 bases outside the gene matches. This CDR3 is built from 17 residues. Germline assignment: CDR1 MDHEN and CDR2 SYDVKM. CDR3 protein: CASSSLGLAGGNGELFF. As DNA, the CDR3 is TGTGCCAGCAGTTCACTGGGACTAGCGGGAGGGAACGGGGAGCTGTTTTTT.

The J gene is TRBJ2-3, the V gene TRBV11-2; D is possibly TRBD1 (6 bases). Germline V CDR1 and CDR2: SGHAT, FQNNGV. Trimming pared 5 bases from V and 2 bases from J, leaving 14 bases between. CDR3 length equals 15 residues. In nucleotides, the CDR3 is TGTGCCAGCAGCCCCCAGGGGACACACACAGATACGCAGTATTTT. Amino acids: CASSPQGTHTDTQYF.

CDR3 nucleotides: TGTGCCAGTCGAGGGTACCAAGAGACCCAGTACTTC. Amino acid sequence: CASRGYQETQYF. The chain has TRBV27 and TRBJ2-5; maybe TRBD2 (5 bases). Between the trimmed V and J ends, which lost 9 bases and 0 bases, there was a span of 8 bases. The CDR3 has 12 amino acids. CDR1 is MNHEY, CDR2 SMNVEV, per germline (reference sequence).

The chain couples TRBV7-9 to TRBJ2-1; 10 nucleotides align to TRBD2. CDR1 and CDR2 (germline): SEHNR, FQNEAQ (reference sequence). This CDR3 spans 14 amino acids. V was clipped by 5 bases and J by 9 bases; unmatched bases: 7. The CDR3 DNA sequence: TGTGCCAGCAGCGTACGTAGCGGGGGGCTTGAGCAGTTCTTC. Protein sequence: CASSVRSGGLEQFF.

The chain couples TRBV29-1 to TRBJ2-5; 7 bases agree with TRBD2. The CDR3 contains 13 residues. The germline gives CDR1 SQVTM, CDR2 ANQGSEA. The junction had 4 bases not matched to a gene; V was cut back by 4 bases and J by 2 bases. In DNA form, the CDR3 reads TGCAGCGTTGCCCAGGGAGGGCAAGAGACCCAGTACTTC. Translated: CSVAQGGQETQYF.

This clone was picked up a small number of times. The J gene is TRBJ2-5, the V gene TRBV15; 13 nucleotides line up with TRBD2. The trim removed 0 bases at V and 3 bases at J, leaving 4 bases unmatched. CDR1 is LNHNV, CDR2 YYDKDF, per germline (reference sequence). This CDR3 region has 17 residues. As DNA, the CDR3 is TGTGCCACCAGCAGAGATCCACTAGCGGGGGGGAAAGAGACCCAGTACTTC. Translating gives CATSRDPLAGGKETQYF.

This chain uses TRBV7-9 with TRBJ1-2; D not resolved. CDR1 is SEHNR and CDR2 is FQNEAQ in the germline V gene (reference sequence). The CDR3 is made up of 17 amino acids. Trimming removed 2 bases at V and 0 bases at J, with 16 bases between. CDR3 DNA sequence: TGTGCCAGCAGCTTATATTCCTCCCGGGGTACTAACTATGGCTACACCTTC. It yields the protein CASSLYSSRGTNYGYTF.

The chain couples TRBV6-5 to TRBJ1-2; D perhaps matches TRBD1 (6 bases). Trimming removed 6 bases at V and 6 bases at J, with 17 bases between. The CDR3 is 14 amino acids. Looked up from germline, CDR1 is MNHEY and CDR2 is SVGAGI. CDR3 DNA: TGTGCCAGCAGCCGGAGTCAGGGGAATAATGGCTACACCTTC. Its translation is CASSRSQGNNGYTF.

The gene calls are TRBV13 and TRBJ2-7; 8 positions agree with TRBD1. V shed 5 bases, J shed 5 bases, and the junction held 8 bases outside the gene matches. The CDR3 sequence is 14 residues long. From germline, CDR1 is PRHDT and CDR2 FYEKMQ (reference sequence). The CDR3 coding sequence is TGTGCCAGCAGCCCGACAGGGGTAATAAACGAGCAGTACTTC. Its protein product is CASSPTGVINEQYF.

Written as DNA, the CDR3 is TGTGCCAGCAACCCTAGTCCTGGGGAGACCCAGTACTTC. As protein: CASNPSPGETQYF. This chain links TRBV6-5 with TRBJ2-5; D gene uncertain. Germline V lookup: CDR1 MNHEY, CDR2 SVGAGI. The CDR3 contains 13 residues. V was shortened by 7 bases and J by 5 bases, with 14 bases between the two germline ends.

The CDR3: CASSVGPGGPLETQYF. CDR3 nucleotide sequence: TGTGCCAGCAGCGTAGGCCCGGGGGGGCCCCTAGAGACCCAGTACTTC. The chain is built from TRBV9 and TRBJ2-5, with TRBD2 matching 8 bases. V was pared by 0 bases and J by 4 bases, with 8 bases of the junction left unmatched. The CDR3 is 16 amino acids. Germline CDR1 is SGDLS and CDR2 is YYNGEE.

The chain links TRBV4-1 to TRBJ1-5; 8 bases align to TRBD1. This CDR3 contains 15 residues. The ends lost 4 bases at V and 6 bases at J; junction bases unmatched: 8. CDR1 and CDR2 (germline): MGHRA, YSYEKL. The CDR3 DNA reads TGCGCCAGCAGCCCTCCGGCAGGGGGCTTTCAGCCCCAGCATTTT. Protein product: CASSPPAGGFQPQHF.